The rows below give T cell receptor beta chains drawn from one sample of a study of CD8 T cells in ankylosing spondylitis. TCRdb reprocessed the 5' RACE reads via MiXCR and lists one record per CDR3 protein. The data hold a few hundred thousand distinct CDR3 sequences, with 20% to 25% observed a single time. The sequencing sample was made of blood, either unsorted or a sorted T cell fraction (not recorded which). The receptors originated from a male donor with ankylosing spondylitis or in good health (not recorded which). Both conserved end residues are part of each CDR3. D genes are given only for firm matches. Clone size is shown for a subset of rows, as once, few, many or a class of expanded clone.

j_gene	abundance	d_gene	v_gene	CDR3nt	CDR3aa
TRBJ2-7	few	.	TRBV15	TGTGCCACCAGCAGAGATACTTTTCGGGAGCAGTACTTC	CATSRDTFREQYF
TRBJ2-5	few	.	TRBV4-2	TGTGCCAGCAGCCAGGCCCCACAGGGCTGGGAGACCCAGTACTTC	CASSQAPQGWETQYF
TRBJ1-4	.	.	TRBV29-1	TGCAGCGTTGCAACCTCAACTAATGAAAAACTGTTTTTT	CSVATSTNEKLFF
TRBJ2-1	.	.	TRBV10-2	TGCGCCAGCATGGACAATGAGCAGTTCTTC	CASMDNEQFF
TRBJ2-7	.	.	TRBV30	TGTGCCTGGAGTGTAACTGTGGACTCCTACGAGCAGTACTTC	CAWSVTVDSYEQYF
TRBJ2-1	.	TRBD2	TRBV11-3	TGTGCCAGCAGCTTAAGTCCCACGGGGGGCAATGAGCAGTTCTTC	CASSLSPTGGNEQFF
TRBJ1-5	many	.	TRBV10-3	TGTGCCATCTCTCGGGGTGGCAATCAGCCCCAGCATTTT	CAISRGGNQPQHF
TRBJ2-1	.	.	TRBV20-1	TGCAGTGCTAGAGAGCGGGGGCACAATGAGCAGCTCTTC	CSARERGHNEQLF
TRBJ2-7	.	.	TRBV7-9	TGTGCCAGCAGCTTGGGCGAAGGGGGGATCTACGAGCAGTACTTC	CASSLGEGGIYEQYF
TRBJ2-1	few	.	TRBV10-1	TGCGCCAGCATTTTAAGGGGGTCTAACTACAATGAGCAGTTCTTC	CASILRGSNYNEQFF
TRBJ2-7	few	.	TRBV29-1	TGCAGCGTTGGGGACGGCATCTCCTACGAGCAGTACTTC	CSVGDGISYEQYF
TRBJ2-2	.	.	TRBV4-1	TGCGCCAGAGGAGGAACCGGGGAGCTGTTTTTT	CARGGTGELFF
TRBJ2-1	.	.	TRBV20-1	TGCAGTGCTAGAGATCGGGCAGGGAGCTCCTACAATGAGCAGTTCTTC	CSARDRAGSSYNEQFF
TRBJ2-2	few	.	TRBV12-3/TRBV12-4	TGTGCCAGCAGTTTACGTGACAGAAACACCGGGGAGCTGTTTTTT	CASSLRDRNTGELFF
TRBJ2-7	.	TRBD1	TRBV5-6	TGTGCCAGCAGTCCAAATGGGGGACAGGCCTACCACGAGCAGTACTTC	CASSPNGGQAYHEQYF
TRBJ2-1	few	TRBD2	TRBV18	TGTGCCAGCTCACCACCGTCTAGCGGGGATTGGGAGCAGTTCTTC	CASSPPSSGDWEQFF
TRBJ1-2	many	.	TRBV29-1	TGCAGCGTCCAGGGATCCTATGGCTACACCTTC	CSVQGSYGYTF
TRBJ2-1	.	TRBD2	TRBV7-9	TGTGCCAGCAGACTACCGGGGGGGTACAATGAGCAGTTCTTC	CASRLPGGYNEQFF
TRBJ1-2	.	TRBD1	TRBV12-3/TRBV12-4	TGTGCCAGCAGCCACGGGACAGGGTGGGAAGAGGGCTACACCTTC	CASSHGTGWEEGYTF
TRBJ2-5	.	.	TRBV7-3	TGTGCCAGCAGCTTATTACCCTCTGGGGAGACCCAGTACTTC	CASSLLPSGETQYF
TRBJ2-2	.	TRBD2	TRBV30	TGTGCCTGGAGTGTACTAGCGAGCAGCACCGGGGAGCTGTTTTTT	CAWSVLASSTGELFF
TRBJ2-1	once	TRBD2	TRBV12-3/TRBV12-4	TGTGCCAGCAGTTCCGGACTAGCGGGGGCCGCTACCTCCTACAATGAGCAGTTCTTC	CASSSGLAGAATSYNEQFF
TRBJ1-1	few	.	TRBV4-1	TGCGCCAGCAGCCAATTAGACGGGCCATCCACTGAAGCTTTCTTT	CASSQLDGPSTEAFF
TRBJ2-1	.	TRBD2	TRBV4-2	TGTGCCAGCAGCCAAACCCAGACTAGCGAGCAGTTCTTC	CASSQTQTSEQFF
TRBJ2-3	few	.	TRBV16	TGTGCCAGCAGCCAATCGGGGACAATAGATACGCAGTATTTT	CASSQSGTIDTQYF
TRBJ2-3	few	TRBD1	TRBV12-3/TRBV12-4	TGTGCCAGCAAAACAGGGGCTCCCACAGATACGCAGTATTTT	CASKTGAPTDTQYF
TRBJ2-7	few	.	TRBV14	TGTGCCAGCAGCCAAGAGCCAGGAGGCTACGAGCAGTACTTC	CASSQEPGGYEQYF
TRBJ2-3	few	TRBD2	TRBV20-1	TGCAGTGCTAGGCCCCTAGCGGGGGACACAGATACGCAGTATTTT	CSARPLAGDTDTQYF
TRBJ2-3	many	TRBD2	TRBV11-2	TGTGCCAGCAGCTCCGGGACTAGCGGGGGGGATACGCAGTATTTT	CASSSGTSGGDTQYF
TRBJ2-1	.	.	TRBV12-3/TRBV12-4	TGTGCCAGCAGCCATCCGGGCTCTCGGAATGAGCAGTTCTTC	CASSHPGSRNEQFF
TRBJ2-5	.	.	TRBV29-1	TGCAGCGTTGAAGATCCCGGCACTCAAGAGACCCAGTACTTC	CSVEDPGTQETQYF
TRBJ2-3	few	TRBD1	TRBV7-7	TGTGCTAGCAGCTCAGCGACAGGGTCAGATACGCAGTATTTT	CASSSATGSDTQYF
TRBJ2-7	.	.	TRBV20-1	TGCAGTGCTAGAGATATCCGGTACCCCTACGAGCAGTACTTC	CSARDIRYPYEQYF
TRBJ2-7	few	TRBD2	TRBV7-9	TGTGCCAGCAGCTCCCCACTAGCGGGGGCGGACGAGCAGTACTTC	CASSSPLAGADEQYF
TRBJ2-5	few	.	TRBV5-1	TGCGCCAGCACCCTATTGGGGCAGGGACTCGGCGAGACCCAGTACTTC	CASTLLGQGLGETQYF
TRBJ2-5	.	TRBD2	TRBV11-2	TGTGCCAGCAGCGAGAACGCCCCCGGGACTAGGATGTACCAAGAGACCCAGTACTTC	CASSENAPGTRMYQETQYF
TRBJ2-3	.	.	TRBV25-1	TGTGCCAGCAGTGAATATAGGATGGGCACAGATACGCAGTATTTT	CASSEYRMGTDTQYF
TRBJ2-7	.	.	TRBV12-3/TRBV12-4	TGTGCCAGCAGTTTGGGGGTATGGAGTGAGCAGTACTTC	CASSLGVWSEQYF
TRBJ2-7	few	.	TRBV5-5	TGTGCCAGCAGCTGGCCGGAAGGAGGGACCTACGAGCAGTACTTC	CASSWPEGGTYEQYF
TRBJ2-1	.	.	TRBV20-1	TGCAGTGCTAGAGCTCCTATGTCCTACAATGAGCAGTTCTTC	CSARAPMSYNEQFF